The present TCR beta chain was sequenced within a study of blood T cell repertoires in COVID-19. CDR3 length: 16 residues. The germline gives CDR1 KGHSH, CDR2 LQKENI. V was clipped by 0 bases and J by 3 bases; unmatched bases: 8. Some clones are missing from TCRdb's copy, which holds only in-frame ones; the method was immunoSEQ multiplex PCR. This sample has tens of thousands of clones, with about 81% found just once. The sequenced material came from peripheral blood. The clonotype was recovered from a man older than 75 with acute or convalescent COVID-19. This rearrangement joins TRBV18 to TRBJ2-7, with 7 positions matching TRBD2. The CDR3 DNA reads TGTGCCAGCTCACCACCTGCCCAACGCGGGAGCTACGAGCAGTACTTC. This translates into CASSPPAQRGSYEQYF.